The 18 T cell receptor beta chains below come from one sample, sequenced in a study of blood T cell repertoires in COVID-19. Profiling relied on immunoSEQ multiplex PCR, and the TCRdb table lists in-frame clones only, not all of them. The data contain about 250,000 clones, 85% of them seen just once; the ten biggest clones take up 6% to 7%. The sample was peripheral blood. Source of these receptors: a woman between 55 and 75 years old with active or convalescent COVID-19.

CDR3 residues: CASSLGLAGGPSTGELFF. DNA for the CDR3: TGCGCCAGCAGCTTAGGACTAGCGGGAGGGCCTAGCACCGGGGAGCTGTTTTTT. The rearrangement joins TRBV5-1 to TRBJ2-2, with 15 bases matching TRBD2. The CDR3 length is 18 residues. After removal of 2 bases from V and 4 bases from J, the junction contained 6 bases not matched to a gene. Germline CDR1 and CDR2: SGHRS and YFSETQ.

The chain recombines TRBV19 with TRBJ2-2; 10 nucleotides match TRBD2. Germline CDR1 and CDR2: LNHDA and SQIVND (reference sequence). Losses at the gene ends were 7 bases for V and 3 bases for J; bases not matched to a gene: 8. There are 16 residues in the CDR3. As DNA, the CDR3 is TGTGCCAGTATAGGTAGCGGGAGGACTTACACCGGGGAGCTGTTTTTT. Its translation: CASIGSGRTYTGELFF. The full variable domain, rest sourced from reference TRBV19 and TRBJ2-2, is DGGITQSPKYLFRKEGQNVTLSCEQNLNHDAMYWYRQDPGQGLRLIYYSQIVNDFQKGDIAEGYSVSREKKESFPLTVTSAQKNPTAFYLCASIGSGRTYTGELFFGEGSRLTVL.

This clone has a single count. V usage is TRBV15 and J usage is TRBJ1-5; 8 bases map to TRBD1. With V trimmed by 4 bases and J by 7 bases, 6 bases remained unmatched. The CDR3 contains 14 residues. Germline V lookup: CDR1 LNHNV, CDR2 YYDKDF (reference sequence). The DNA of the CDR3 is TGTGCCACCAGCAAACAGGGGGTTTTCCAGCCCCAGCATTTT. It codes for CATSKQGVFQPQHF.

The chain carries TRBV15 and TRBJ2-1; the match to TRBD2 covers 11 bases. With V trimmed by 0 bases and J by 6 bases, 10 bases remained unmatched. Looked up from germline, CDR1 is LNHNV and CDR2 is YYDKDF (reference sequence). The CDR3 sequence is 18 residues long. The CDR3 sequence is CATSRDSGLAVPGNEQFF. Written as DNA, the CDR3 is TGTGCCACCAGCAGAGACTCGGGACTAGCGGTCCCGGGCAATGAGCAGTTCTTC.

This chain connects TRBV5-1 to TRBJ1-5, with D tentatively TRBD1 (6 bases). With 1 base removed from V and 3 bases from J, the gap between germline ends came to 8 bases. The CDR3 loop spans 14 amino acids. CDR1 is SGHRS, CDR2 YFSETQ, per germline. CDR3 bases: TGCGCCAGCAGCTTGACAGGGCTCAATCAGCCCCAGCATTTT. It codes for CASSLTGLNQPQHF.

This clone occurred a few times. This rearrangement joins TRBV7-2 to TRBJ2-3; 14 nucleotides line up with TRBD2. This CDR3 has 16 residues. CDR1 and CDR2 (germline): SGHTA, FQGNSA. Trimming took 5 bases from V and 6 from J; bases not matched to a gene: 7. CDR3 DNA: TGTGCCAGCAGCGCCCGGACTAGCGGGGGGATGGATACGCAGTATTTT. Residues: CASSARTSGGMDTQYF.

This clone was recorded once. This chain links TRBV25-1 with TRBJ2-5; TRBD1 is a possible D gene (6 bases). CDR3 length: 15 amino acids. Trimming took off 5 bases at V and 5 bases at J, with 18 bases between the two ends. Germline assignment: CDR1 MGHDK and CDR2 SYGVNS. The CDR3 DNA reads TGTGCCAGCAGTATCATGGGGCAGGGGAAGGAGACCCAGTACTTC. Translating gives CASSIMGQGKETQYF.

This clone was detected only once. This CDR3 reads CASSIVGYRNSPLHF. Here the CDR3 DNA reads TGTGCCAGTAGTATAGTAGGGTACAGGAATTCACCCCTCCACTTT. The V call is TRBV19, the J call TRBJ1-6, with D possibly TRBD1 on 5 matching bases. The CDR3 has 15 amino acids. CDR1 and CDR2 from the germline V gene are LNHDA and SQIVND (reference sequence). Trimming cost V 1 base and J 7 bases, with 11 bases left between them. The variable domain in full, with the rest retrieved from reference TRBV19 and TRBJ1-6, is DGGITQSPKYLFRKEGQNVTLSCEQNLNHDAMYWYRQDPGQGLRLIYYSQIVNDFQKGDIAEGYSVSREKKESFPLTVTSAQKNPTAFYLCASSIVGYRNSPLHFGNGTRLTVT.

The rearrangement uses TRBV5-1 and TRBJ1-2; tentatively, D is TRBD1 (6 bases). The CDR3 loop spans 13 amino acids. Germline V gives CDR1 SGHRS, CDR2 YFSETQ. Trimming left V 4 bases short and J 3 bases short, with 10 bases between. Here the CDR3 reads CASSPGVDYGYTF. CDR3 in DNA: TGCGCCAGCAGCCCAGGGGTTGACTATGGCTACACCTTC.

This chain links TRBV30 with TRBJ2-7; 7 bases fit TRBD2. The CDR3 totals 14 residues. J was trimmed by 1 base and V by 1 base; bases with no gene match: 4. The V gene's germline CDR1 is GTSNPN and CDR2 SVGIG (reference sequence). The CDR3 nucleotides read TGTGCCTGGAGTGAGGGTAGCGGGTCCTACGAGCAGTACTTC. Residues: CAWSEGSGSYEQYF.

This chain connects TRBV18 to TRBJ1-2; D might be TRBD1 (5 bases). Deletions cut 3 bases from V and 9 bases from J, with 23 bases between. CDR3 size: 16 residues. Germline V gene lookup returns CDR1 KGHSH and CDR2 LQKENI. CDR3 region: CASSPEALGGTMSYTF. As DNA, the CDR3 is TGTGCCAGCTCACCCGAAGCCCTTGGAGGGACCATGAGCTACACCTTC.

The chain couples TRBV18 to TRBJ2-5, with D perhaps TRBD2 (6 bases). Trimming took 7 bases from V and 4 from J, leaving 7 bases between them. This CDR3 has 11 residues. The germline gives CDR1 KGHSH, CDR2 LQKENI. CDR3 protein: CASWGGETQYF. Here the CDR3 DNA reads TGTGCCAGCTGGGGAGGAGAGACCCAGTACTTC. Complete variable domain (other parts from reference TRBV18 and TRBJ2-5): NAGVMQNPRHLVRRRGQEARLRCSPMKGHSHVYWYRQLPEEGLKFMVYLQKENIIDESGMPKERFSAEFPKEGPSILRIQQVVRGDSAAYFCASWGGETQYFGPGTRLLVL.

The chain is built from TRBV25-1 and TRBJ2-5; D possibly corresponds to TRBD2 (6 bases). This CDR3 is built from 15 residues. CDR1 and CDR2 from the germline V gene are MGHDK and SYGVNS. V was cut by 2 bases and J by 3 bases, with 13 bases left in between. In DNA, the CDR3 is TGTGCCAGCAGTGAACTAAGCGGGTCTAAAGAGACCCAGTACTTC. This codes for CASSELSGSKETQYF. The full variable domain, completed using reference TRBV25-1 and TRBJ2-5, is EADIYQTPRYLVIGTGKKITLECSQTMGHDKMYWYQQDPGMELHLIHYSYGVNSTEKGDLSSESTVSRIRTEHFPLTLESARPSHTSQYLCASSELSGSKETQYFGPGTRLLVL.

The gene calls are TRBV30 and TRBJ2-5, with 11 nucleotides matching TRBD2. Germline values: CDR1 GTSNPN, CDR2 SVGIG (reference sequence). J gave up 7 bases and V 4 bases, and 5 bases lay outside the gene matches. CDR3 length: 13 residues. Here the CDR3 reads CAWTLAGGGTQYF. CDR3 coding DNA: TGTGCCTGGACCCTAGCGGGGGGTGGGACCCAGTACTTC.

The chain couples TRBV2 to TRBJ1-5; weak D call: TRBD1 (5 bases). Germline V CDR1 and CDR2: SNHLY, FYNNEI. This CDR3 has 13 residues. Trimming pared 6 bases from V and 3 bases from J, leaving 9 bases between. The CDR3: CASRLGHNQPQHF. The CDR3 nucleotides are TGTGCCAGCAGATTAGGACACAATCAGCCCCAGCATTTT.

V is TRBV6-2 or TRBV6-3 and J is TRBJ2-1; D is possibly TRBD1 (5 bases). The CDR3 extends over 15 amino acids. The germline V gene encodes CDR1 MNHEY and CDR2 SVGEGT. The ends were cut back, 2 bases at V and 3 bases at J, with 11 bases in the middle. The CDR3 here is CASSYNRGGYNEQFF. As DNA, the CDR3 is TGTGCCAGCAGTTACAATAGGGGTGGCTACAATGAGCAGTTCTTC.

CDR3 DNA: TGTGCCAGCAGCTCAGGGGGATCTGAAGCTTTCTTT. This gives the protein CASSSGGSEAFF. V is TRBV9 and J is TRBJ1-1; 7 bases are a match to TRBD1. Germline CDR1 and CDR2: SGDLS and YYNGEE. The CDR3 extends over 12 amino acids. V dropped 4 bases and J dropped 6; count of bases not matched to a gene: 3.

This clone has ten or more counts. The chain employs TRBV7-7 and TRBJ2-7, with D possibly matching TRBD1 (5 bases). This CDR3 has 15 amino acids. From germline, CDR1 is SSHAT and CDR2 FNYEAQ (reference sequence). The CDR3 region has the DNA TGTGCTAGCAGCTCAGGGCAAGGGTTCTCCTACGAGCAGTACGTC. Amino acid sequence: CASSSGQGFSYEQYV.